The 26 T cell receptor beta chains below come from one sample, sequenced in a study of CD8 T cells in Susac syndrome. The RNA, about 0.45 to 1 ug, was put through reverse transcription using random hexamers. TCRdb re-called the immunoSEQ multiplex PCR reads with MiXCR, one entry per CDR3 protein. The table lists 120,000 to 150,000 distinct CDR3 sequences, 94% of them singletons, with approximately 0.27% in the top ten. Sequencing used CD8+ T cells from PBMCs. Receptor source: a human donor in good health.

The chain couples TRBV27 to TRBJ1-1; D may be TRBD1 (5 bases). This CDR3 spans 15 amino acids. Trimming took off 4 bases at V and 0 bases at J, with 12 bases between the two ends. Germline values: CDR1 MNHEY, CDR2 SMNVEV (reference sequence). The CDR3 DNA sequence: TGTGCCAGCAGTTCCTCCTGGGGCATGAACACTGAAGCTTTCTTT. This sequence encodes CASSSSWGMNTEAFF.

The CDR3 DNA is TGTGCCACCAGCAGAGGAGCGGGAGCATCCTACGAGCAGTACTTC. Its protein is CATSRGAGASYEQYF. The chain has TRBV15 and TRBJ2-7, with 8 bases aligning to TRBD2. Germline CDR1 is LNHNV and CDR2 is YYDKDF (reference sequence). V shed 1 base and J 1 base; nucleotides not matched to a gene: 3. The CDR3 consists of 15 residues.

The chain carries TRBV27 and TRBJ2-1; D perhaps matches TRBD2 (6 bases). V lost 2 bases and J lost 4, with 12 bases in between. CDR1 MNHEY and CDR2 SMNVEV come from the germline V gene (reference sequence). This CDR3 has 15 residues. The CDR3 DNA follows: TGTGCCAGCAGTTTAGAGGGGACTCTTTACAATGAGCAGTTCTTC. Translated: CASSLEGTLYNEQFF.

The J gene is TRBJ1-5, the V gene TRBV20-1; weak D call: TRBD1 (6 bases). With 3 bases removed from V and 2 bases from J, the gap between germline ends came to 14 bases. In germline, CDR1 is DFQATT, CDR2 SNEGSKA (reference sequence). The CDR3 sequence is 15 residues long. The CDR3 loop reads CSASSYRDGNQPQHF. DNA of the CDR3: TGCAGTGCTAGTTCTTACAGGGACGGCAATCAGCCCCAGCATTTT.

The chain joins TRBV9 to TRBJ2-6; D may correspond to TRBD1 or TRBD2 (5 bases each). The CDR3 has 18 amino acids. V was shortened by 2 bases and J by 4 bases, with 19 bases between the two germline ends. Germline CDR1 is SGDLS and CDR2 is YYNGEE. CDR3 nucleotide sequence: TGTGCCAGCAGCGTTCCCGGGGCTTACGCTGGGGGGGCCAACGTCCTGACTTTC. Translation: CASSVPGAYAGGANVLTF.

This clonotype appeared once. The gene calls are TRBV27 and TRBJ1-4; 10 nucleotides agree with TRBD1. The V gene's germline CDR1 is MNHEY and CDR2 SMNVEV (reference sequence). The CDR3 runs 14 residues. V was pared by 5 bases and J by 8 bases, with 5 bases of the junction left unmatched. The CDR3 here is CASSAGTGAEKLFF. CDR3 DNA: TGTGCCAGCAGTGCAGGGACAGGGGCCGAAAAACTGTTTTTT.

The chain links TRBV6-6 to TRBJ2-5, with 12 bases lining up with TRBD2. CDR3 length: 16 amino acids. The trim removed 2 bases at V and 2 bases at J, leaving 3 bases unmatched. CDR1 and CDR2 (germline): MNHNY, SVGAGI (reference sequence). DNA for the CDR3: TGTGCCAGCAGTTACCTGCTAGCGGGAGGGCAAGAGACCCAGTACTTC. Amino acid sequence: CASSYLLAGGQETQYF.

This sequence joins TRBV28 and TRBJ2-7; 7 bases are a match to TRBD1. The germline gives CDR1 MDHEN, CDR2 SYDVKM. This CDR3 is 16 amino acids long. V shed 2 bases, J shed 3 bases, and the junction held 10 bases outside the gene matches. CDR3 sequence (DNA): TGTGCCAGCAGTTTACCTGAACAGGGGCCCAACTACGAGCAGTACTTC. As protein: CASSLPEQGPNYEQYF.

This sequence joins TRBV27 and TRBJ2-7; 10 bases are a match to TRBD2. Germline V gene data show CDR1 as MNHEY and CDR2 as SMNVEV (reference sequence). V dropped 5 bases and J dropped 2; count of bases not matched to a gene: 3. The CDR3 has 14 residues. The CDR3 DNA sequence: TGTGCCAGCAGTCCACTAGCGGGAACCTACGAGCAGTACTTC. Translating it yields CASSPLAGTYEQYF.

This clonotype showed up just once. The chain uses TRBV29-1 and TRBJ1-2; D is undetermined. The length of the CDR3 is 15 residues. Germline assignment: CDR1 SQVTM and CDR2 ANQGSEA. Trimming cost V 3 bases and J 4 bases, with 18 bases left between them. CDR3 region: CSVDGWEKASYGYTF. Here the CDR3 DNA reads TGCAGCGTTGATGGTTGGGAGAAGGCGTCCTATGGCTACACCTTC. The complete variable domain, with remaining parts taken from reference TRBV29-1 and TRBJ1-2, reads SAVISQKPSRDICQRGTSLTIQCQVDSQVTMMFWYRQQPGQSLTLIATANQGSEATYESGFVIDKFPISRPNLTFSTLTVSNMSPEDSSIYLCSVDGWEKASYGYTFGSGTRLTVV.

V and J are TRBV27 and TRBJ2-1, with no clear D. This CDR3 is built from 13 residues. V was trimmed by 3 bases and J by 3 bases, leaving 6 bases between them. Looked up from germline, CDR1 is MNHEY and CDR2 is SMNVEV (reference sequence). CDR3 sequence (DNA): TGTGCCAGCAGTTTCGCCAGCTACAATGAGCAGTTCTTC. This sequence encodes CASSFASYNEQFF.

The chain joins TRBV6-2 or TRBV6-3 to TRBJ1-5, with D tentatively TRBD1 (6 bases). Trimming shortened V by 4 bases and J by 1 base, and 14 bases separated the two germline ends. Germline assignment: CDR1 MNHEY and CDR2 SVGEGT. The CDR3 totals 16 residues. The CDR3 DNA follows: TGTGCCAGCAGTTTAACCGGGACACCAAGCAATCAGCCCCAGCATTTT. As protein: CASSLTGTPSNQPQHF.

This chain uses TRBV9 with TRBJ2-7; 7 bases fit TRBD1. Per the germline V gene, CDR1 is SGDLS and CDR2 is YYNGEE. With 2 bases clipped from V and 0 bases from J, the junction kept 2 bases outside the gene matches. The CDR3 loop spans 14 amino acids. CDR3 loop: CASSVWDSSYEQYF. DNA for the CDR3: TGTGCCAGCAGCGTTTGGGACAGCTCCTACGAGCAGTACTTC.

The CDR3 protein is CASSHPEWSISYNEQFF. The CDR3 coding sequence is TGTGCCAGCAGCCACCCAGAGTGGAGTATTTCCTACAATGAGCAGTTCTTC. The chain joins TRBV3-1 to TRBJ2-1; D remains ambiguous. The germline gives CDR1 LGHDT, CDR2 YNNKEL (reference sequence). Trimming left V 3 bases short and J 1 base short, with 16 bases between. CDR3 length equals 17 residues.

This chain uses TRBV7-9 with TRBJ2-7; D gene unclear. CDR1 SEHNR and CDR2 FQNEAQ come from the germline V gene (reference sequence). V lost 1 base and J lost 4, with 5 bases in between. There are 12 residues in the CDR3. The CDR3 reads CASSLETYEQYF. The CDR3 DNA reads as TGTGCCAGCAGCTTAGAAACTTACGAGCAGTACTTC.

This sequence joins TRBV4-1 and TRBJ2-2; 7 nucleotides match TRBD2. The CDR3 contains 16 residues. The V and J ends lost 0 bases and 1 base, in that order; junction bases with no gene match: 2. The germline gives CDR1 MGHRA, CDR2 YSYEKL. The CDR3 region is CASSQEQRENTGELFF. CDR3 sequence (DNA): TGCGCCAGCAGCCAAGAGCAGCGGGAGAACACCGGGGAGCTGTTTTTT.

This chain connects TRBV7-9 to TRBJ2-3; D remains ambiguous. Trimming stripped 4 bases from V and 1 base from J, with 9 bases between. The CDR3 loop spans 14 amino acids. Germline-derived CDR1 and CDR2 are SEHNR and FQNEAQ (reference sequence). The CDR3 DNA reads TGTGCCAGCAGCTCCGCCGTAGGCACAGATACGCAGTATTTT. It specifies CASSSAVGTDTQYF.

CDR3 in DNA: TGTGCCACCTCCTCCCGGGACAGGGGACCAGATACGCAGTATTTT. Protein sequence: CATSSRDRGPDTQYF. This rearrangement joins TRBV15 to TRBJ2-3; 10 bases map to TRBD1. J was trimmed by 4 bases and V by 8 bases; bases with no gene match: 9. This CDR3 is built from 15 residues. From germline, CDR1 is LNHNV and CDR2 YYDKDF (reference sequence).

DNA for the CDR3: TGTGCCAGCAGCCTGGATTACACCGGGGAGCTGTTTTTT. Its protein product is CASSLDYTGELFF. This rearrangement joins TRBV7-3 to TRBJ2-2, with no clear D. The ends were cut back, 5 bases at V and 3 bases at J, with 7 bases in the middle. The germline V gene encodes CDR1 SGHTA and CDR2 FQGTGA. The CDR3 contains 13 residues.

This clonotype was found once. V is TRBV7-9 and J is TRBJ2-2; tentative D call: TRBD1 (6 bases). V was shortened by 5 bases and J by 2 bases, with 12 bases between the two germline ends. The CDR3 has 15 residues. Looked up from germline, CDR1 is SEHNR and CDR2 is FQNEAQ (reference sequence). CDR3: CASSATQGNTGELFF. Here the CDR3 DNA reads TGTGCCAGCAGCGCTACACAGGGCAACACCGGGGAGCTGTTTTTT.

CDR3 sequence (DNA): TGTGCCAGCTCACCACGTGGCAGGGAGGACACTGAAGCTTTCTTT. This encodes CASSPRGREDTEAFF. The genes are TRBV18 and TRBJ1-1, with D perhaps matching TRBD1 (5 bases). V was trimmed by 1 base and J by 3 bases, leaving 12 bases between them. The CDR3 has 15 residues. Per germline, CDR1 KGHSH and CDR2 LQKENI.

This CDR3 reads CAWDLGAGQRNEQFF. For the CDR3, the DNA is TGTGCCTGGGACCTCGGGGCGGGACAGAGGAATGAGCAGTTCTTC. The chain links TRBV30 to TRBJ2-1, with a tentative D call TRBD1 (7 bases). CDR3 length: 15 residues. V shed 5 bases and J shed 7 bases, with 21 bases lying between them. The germline gives CDR1 GTSNPN, CDR2 SVGIG (reference sequence). Together with reference TRBV30 and TRBJ2-1, the CDR3 gives the full variable domain: SQTIHQWPATLVQPVGSPLSLECTVEGTSNPNLYWYRQAAGRGLQLLFYSVGIGQISSEVPQNLSASRPQDRQFILSSKKLLLSDSGFYLCAWDLGAGQRNEQFFGPGTRLTVL.

This chain connects TRBV4-2 to TRBJ2-3, with a weak D call TRBD1 (6 bases). CDR3 length: 15 residues. Germline values: CDR1 LGHNA, CDR2 YNFKEQ. Trimming cost V 2 bases and J 1 base, with 10 bases left between them. The CDR3 sequence: CASSQRGGRTDTQYF. CDR3 nucleotide sequence: TGTGCCAGCAGCCAACGAGGGGGTCGCACAGATACGCAGTATTTT.

The chain employs TRBV27 and TRBJ1-3, with D possibly being TRBD1 (6 bases). Trimming took off 6 bases at V and 0 bases at J, with 9 bases between the two ends. Germline V gives CDR1 MNHEY, CDR2 SMNVEV (reference sequence). The CDR3 has 14 amino acids. The CDR3 is CASRLDSSGNTIYF. The DNA for the CDR3 is TGTGCCAGCAGACTGGACAGCTCTGGAAACACCATATATTTT.

This chain uses TRBV5-4 with TRBJ2-1; D is unclear. Trimming removed 2 bases at V and 3 bases at J, with 9 bases between. The CDR3 is 14 residues long. Germline CDR1 and CDR2: SGHNT and YYREEE (reference sequence). The DNA of the CDR3 is TGTGCCAGCAGCTTAGCTCACCTCTACAATGAGCAGTTCTTC. Protein sequence: CASSLAHLYNEQFF.

The chain couples TRBV29-1 to TRBJ2-5, with TRBD2 identical over 10 bases. The CDR3 sequence is 14 residues long. Per the germline V gene, CDR1 is SQVTM and CDR2 is ANQGSEA. Trimming cost V 4 bases and J 4 bases; bases outside gene matches: 6. CDR3 loop: CSVGLAGEGETQYF. Written as DNA, the CDR3 is TGCAGCGTTGGCCTAGCGGGAGAGGGAGAGACCCAGTACTTC.